This note documents a single T cell receptor beta chain sequence. Its target is not known. Assay: immunoSEQ multiplex PCR; the TCRdb copy retains only in-frame clones and omits some. The sample lists millions of clones, around nine tenths occurring once. Germline CDR1 and CDR2: MNHEY and SMNVEV (reference sequence). The CDR3 runs 14 residues. Trimming took 3 bases from V and 4 from J, leaving 12 bases between them. The data were taken from a study of shared clonotypes between healthy human individuals. Findings and caveats of the study: Around 5% of naive CD4 clonotypes were common to several donors.

What was sequenced was naive CD4+ T cells sorted from blood. The subset is: CD45RA+ positively selected. This chain joins TRBV27 and TRBJ1-2; D call uncertain. The clonotype was recovered from a man aged 18 to 29 in good health. The CDR3 sequence is CASSFSHETYGYTF. CDR3 nucleotide sequence: TGTGCCAGCAGTTTCAGTCATGAGACCTATGGCTACACCTTC.